This TCR beta chain appears in the sequencing data of a study of human T cells and chemical hapten exposure. Time point reported: pre-sensitization, week 0. Treatment here: therapeutic diphenylcyclopropenone sensitization with weekly scalp DPC. The CDR3 has 11 amino acids. Deletions cut 3 bases from V and 2 bases from J, with 4 bases between. CDR1 is DFQATT and CDR2 is SNEGSKA in the germline V gene (reference sequence). TCRdb recomputed calls from the RACE reads with MiXCR, one row per CDR3 protein. In the table there are about 80,000 distinct CDR3 sequences, less than 15% of which are singletons. The chain has TRBV20-1 and TRBJ1-1; D remains ambiguous. The sample was whole blood, taken in connection with sensitization to the hapten diphenylcyclopropenone (DPC). This clonotype was sampled from a woman aged 50 to 60 with alopecia areata. Some clones in this sample may be carry-over from other donors' samples. CDR3 nucleotides: TGCAGTGCTAGGGGCAACACTGAAGCTTTCTTT. As protein: CSARGNTEAFF.